Shown below are 2 T cell receptor beta chains from a single sample sequenced in a study of early T cells in non-severe SARS-CoV-2 infection (dated by TCRdb to the early 2020s). The library was generated by 5' RACE. For sequencing, a NextSeq 500 was employed. The public reads were quality trimmed at Q25 with fastp and then assembled into clones with MiXCR by TCRdb, keeping productive beta chains. Merged by CDR3 protein, the rows form single entries marked with the most common genes and DNA. Counted in this sample were over 85,000 distinct CDR3 sequences; roughly an eighth of them appeared once. Around 3.7% of the sample goes to the ten largest clones. This sample comprised whole blood, obtained at baseline. The source of these receptors is an adult who was a healthcare worker with PCR-confirmed SARS-CoV-2 infection or an uninfected control (not recorded which).

CDR3 loop: CASGSRTDSTNYGYTF. The CDR3 nucleotides read TGTGCCAGCGGGAGTCGGACAGATTCTACTAACTATGGCTACACCTTC. V usage is TRBV12-3 or TRBV12-4 and J usage is TRBJ1-2; tentative D call: TRBD1 (6 bases). The CDR3 has 16 residues. Trimming stripped 8 bases from V and 0 bases from J, with 19 bases between.

The chain employs TRBV20-1 and TRBJ1-1; D ambiguous. This CDR3 has 11 amino acids. CDR1 is DFQATT, CDR2 SNEGSKA, per germline (reference sequence). Trimming took off 3 bases at V and 1 base at J, with 3 bases between the two ends. In DNA form, the CDR3 reads TGCAGTGCTAGTCGGAACACTGAAGCTTTCTTT. As protein: CSASRNTEAFF.